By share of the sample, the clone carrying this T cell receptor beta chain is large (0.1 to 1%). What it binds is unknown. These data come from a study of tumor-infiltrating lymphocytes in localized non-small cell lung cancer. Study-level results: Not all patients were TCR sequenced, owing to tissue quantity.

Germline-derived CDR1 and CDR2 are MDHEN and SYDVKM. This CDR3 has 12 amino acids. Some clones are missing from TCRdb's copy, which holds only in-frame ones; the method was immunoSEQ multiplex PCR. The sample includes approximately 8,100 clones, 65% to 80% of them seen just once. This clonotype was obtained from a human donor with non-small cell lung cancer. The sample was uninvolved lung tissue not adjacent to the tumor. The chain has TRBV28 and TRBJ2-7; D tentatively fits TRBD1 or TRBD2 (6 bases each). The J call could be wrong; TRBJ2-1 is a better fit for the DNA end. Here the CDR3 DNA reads TGTGCCAGCACCCCCCCTCGGGGGCCACAGTTCTTC. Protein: CASTPPRGPQFF.